The clone carrying this TCR beta chain came up once. Its matching antigen is unknown. Trimming removed 5 bases from V and 5 bases from J; junction bases left unmatched: 12. The CDR3 has 16 amino acids. CDR1 and CDR2 from the germline V gene are SGHTA and FQGNSA. Assay used: immunoSEQ multiplex PCR; TCRdb lists only in-frame clones, some missing. This table holds approximately 1.5 million clones, 98% found once. The sample belongs to a study of shared clonotypes between healthy human individuals. The overall study: Each donor's CD4 naive and CD4 memory cells filled three plates apiece, CD8 naive two, and CD8 memory one.

Whole-study results and caveats: Collection of samples was limited to blood; tissue repertoires likely differ. What limited the represented genetic and exposure-history diversity was the small number of donors.

Only Caucasian adults living in Nashville, Tennessee made up the donor group. The sequence was collected from a young man in good health. J is TRBJ2-5 and V is TRBV7-2; 9 bases align to TRBD2. The sequencing input was naive CD4+ T cells sorted from blood. Described subset: CD45RA+ positively selected. The CDR3 loop is CASSLRWREGLETQYF. As DNA, the CDR3 is TGTGCCAGCAGCCTGAGGTGGCGGGAGGGCCTGGAGACCCAGTACTTC.